The 21 T cell receptor beta chains in this list originate from one sample, sequenced in a study of Ad26.COV2.S vaccination and SARS-CoV-2 variants. Treatment reported: 19 received Ad26.COV2.S at low or high dose, single or two shots; five or six received placebo; per-sample allocation not given. Day 63 after the first vaccine or placebo injection was the time point for sampling. Only in-frame clones appear in the TCRdb table, and some are missing; sequencing was by immunoSEQ multiplex PCR. The data show around 420,000 clones, around 87% seen once. Sequences were derived from peripheral blood, sampled in a trial of Ad26.COV2.S vaccine versus placebo. Receptor source: a person aged 18-60 years who received the Ad26.COV2.S COVID-19 vaccine or a placebo.

This rearrangement joins TRBV15 to TRBJ2-5, with 11 bases identical to TRBD1. The germline V gene has CDR1 LNHNV and CDR2 YYDKDF (reference sequence). Trimming cost V 1 base and J 5 bases; bases outside gene matches: 6. The length of the CDR3 is 16 residues. The CDR3 DNA reads TGTGCCACCAGCAGAGGGGGCGGACAGGGGGCCGAGACCCAGTACTTC. It specifies CATSRGGGQGAETQYF.

This CDR3 reads CASSSQTGNTEAFF. The CDR3, as DNA: TGCGCCAGCAGCTCACAGACAGGGAACACTGAAGCTTTCTTT. V usage is TRBV5-1 and J usage is TRBJ1-1; D perhaps matches TRBD1 (6 bases). There are 14 residues in the CDR3. The V gene's germline CDR1 is SGHRS and CDR2 YFSETQ. Trimming shortened V by 3 bases and J by 1 base, and 10 bases separated the two germline ends.

This rearrangement joins TRBV18 to TRBJ2-3, with 10 bases that match TRBD2. The V segment lost 1 base and the J segment 2 bases; nucleotides outside the gene matches: 9. This CDR3 comprises 18 residues. Germline CDR1 is KGHSH and CDR2 is LQKENI. CDR3 sequence (DNA): TGTGCCAGCTCACCACTCAGGCGAGCGGGGGGGAACACAGATACGCAGTATTTT. Translating it yields CASSPLRRAGGNTDTQYF.

This chain connects TRBV5-1 to TRBJ2-3; 7 nucleotides line up with TRBD1. J gave up 10 bases and V 3 bases, and 8 bases lay outside the gene matches. Germline values: CDR1 SGHRS, CDR2 YFSETQ. CDR3 length equals 13 residues. CDR3 protein: CASSYATGDAQYF. The CDR3 region has the DNA TGCGCCAGCAGCTATGCAACAGGGGATGCGCAGTATTTT. The whole variable domain, filled in from reference TRBV5-1 and TRBJ2-3, reads KAGVTQTPRYLIKTRGQQVTLSCSPISGHRSVSWYQQTPGQGLQFLFEYFSETQRNKGNFPGRFSGRQFSNSRSEMNVSTLELGDSALYLCASSYATGDAQYFGPGTRLTVL.

V gene TRBV6-5 combines with J gene TRBJ1-2; D is unresolved. The V end lost 2 bases, the J end lost 8 bases, and 9 bases lay between the germline ends. This CDR3 is 12 amino acids long. Germline V gives CDR1 MNHEY, CDR2 SVGAGI. Written as DNA, the CDR3 is TGTGCCAGCAGTTACGGGCCGATGGGCTACACCTTC. It encodes CASSYGPMGYTF.

The chain carries TRBV4-3 and TRBJ1-1, with TRBD1 identical over 11 bases. The CDR3 has 19 amino acids. V dropped 1 base and J dropped 0; count of bases not matched to a gene: 10. Germline lookup yields CDR1 LGHNA and CDR2 YSLEER. The CDR3 loop is CASSQGWTGGQKLNTEAFF. The CDR3 bases are TGCGCCAGCAGCCAAGGGTGGACAGGGGGCCAAAAACTGAACACTGAAGCTTTCTTT.

The chain recombines TRBV28 with TRBJ1-2, with a weak D call TRBD1 (5 bases). This CDR3 spans 14 amino acids. V dropped 4 bases and J dropped 1 base, with 10 bases sitting between them. Germline V CDR1 and CDR2: MDHEN, SYDVKM. CDR3 residues: CASSSVGGNYGYTF. DNA of the CDR3: TGTGCCAGCAGTTCGGTTGGGGGTAACTATGGCTACACCTTC.

The chain carries TRBV7-9 and TRBJ1-5; weak D call: TRBD1 (5 bases). V was shortened by 1 base and J by 2 bases, with 9 bases between the two germline ends. Germline V lookup: CDR1 SEHNR, CDR2 FQNEAQ (reference sequence). The CDR3 has 15 amino acids. The CDR3 DNA sequence: TGTGCCAGCAGCTTAGATGGGGGAGGCAATCAGCCCCAGCATTTT. The encoded protein is CASSLDGGGNQPQHF.

The rearrangement links TRBV6-2 or TRBV6-3 to TRBJ2-7; TRBD1 is a possible D gene (6 bases). This CDR3 spans 17 amino acids. Germline assignment: CDR1 MNHEY and CDR2 SVGEGT. Trimming removed 4 bases at V and 2 bases at J, with 21 bases between. CDR3 DNA sequence: TGTGCCAGCAGTTCCCACCTTCCCGGGACATACGCCTACGAGCAGTACTTC. Amino acids: CASSSHLPGTYAYEQYF.

The V call is TRBV5-4, the J call TRBJ2-3, with a possible D match to TRBD2 (6 bases). Trimming removed 5 bases from V and 2 bases from J, with 15 bases in between. The CDR3 has 15 residues. CDR1 is SGHNT and CDR2 is YYREEE in the germline V gene (reference sequence). CDR3: CASRKTPGDTDTQYF. CDR3 DNA: TGTGCCAGCAGGAAAACGCCGGGAGACACAGATACGCAGTATTTT.

The CDR3: CASSMGAGTEAFF. In DNA form, the CDR3 reads TGTGCCAGTAGTATGGGGGCAGGGACTGAAGCTTTCTTT. The V call is TRBV19, the J call TRBJ1-1; D might be TRBD1 (6 bases). Germline CDR1 and CDR2: LNHDA and SQIVND (reference sequence). The CDR3 contains 13 residues. Trimming shortened V by 3 bases and J by 5 bases, and 10 bases separated the two germline ends.

The rearrangement joins TRBV24-1 to TRBJ2-3; TRBD2 agrees at 8 bases. The CDR3 totals 18 residues. The J segment lost 0 bases and the V segment lost 5 bases, leaving 12 bases of the junction unmatched. Per the germline V gene, CDR1 is KGHDR and CDR2 is SFDVKD. The CDR3 here is CATSATTGAGASTDTQYF. The CDR3 DNA is TGTGCCACCAGTGCGACAACGGGAGCGGGGGCTAGCACAGATACGCAGTATTTT.

This clone was seen a few times. This rearrangement joins TRBV6-1 to TRBJ2-7, with D unresolved. V gave up 0 bases and J gave up 2 bases, with 11 bases separating them. This CDR3 has 15 amino acids. The germline CDR1 and CDR2 sequences are MNHNS and SASEGT. The CDR3 loop reads CASSEAAPATYEQYF. The CDR3, as DNA: TGTGCCAGCAGTGAAGCGGCACCCGCTACCTACGAGCAGTACTTC.

The chain uses TRBV5-5 and TRBJ2-1; D may be TRBD1 (6 bases). Trimming removed 3 bases at V and 4 bases at J, with 14 bases between. Germline CDR1 is SGHKS and CDR2 is YYEKEE (reference sequence). This CDR3 has 15 amino acids. CDR3 coding DNA: TGTGCCAGCAGCTCCGGACAGTTTCTATACAATGAGCAGTTCTTC. This sequence encodes CASSSGQFLYNEQFF.

V usage is TRBV11-1 and J usage is TRBJ2-7; D is undetermined. V lost 7 bases and J lost 1, with 17 bases in between. The CDR3 sequence is 15 residues long. CDR1 is SGHAT, CDR2 FQDESV, per germline (reference sequence). As DNA, the CDR3 is TGTGCCAGCAACCCCCGGTGGGGTTCGTCCTACGAGCAGTACTTC. Translating it yields CASNPRWGSSYEQYF.

The chain links TRBV19 to TRBJ2-5; 9 nucleotides align to TRBD1. The CDR3 has 13 amino acids. V gave up 9 bases and J gave up 1 base; unmatched junction bases: 3. CDR1 and CDR2 (germline): LNHDA, SQIVND (reference sequence). The CDR3 DNA reads TGTGCCAGCAAGACAGGGGGCCAAGAGACCCAGTACTTC. Protein product: CASKTGGQETQYF.

The count of this clone is one. The chain links TRBV2 to TRBJ2-7, with 12 bases fitting TRBD2. Per the germline V gene, CDR1 is SNHLY and CDR2 is FYNNEI. V was pared by 8 bases and J by 6 bases, with 5 bases of the junction left unmatched. The CDR3 sequence is 13 residues long. DNA of the CDR3: TGTGCCAGCTCAAGACTAGCGGGGGCCGAGCAGTACTTC. Residues: CASSRLAGAEQYF.

This rearrangement joins TRBV29-1 to TRBJ1-2; D unresolved. With 7 bases removed from V and 7 bases from J, the gap between germline ends came to 16 bases. Germline CDR1 reads SQVTM; CDR2 reads ANQGSEA. This CDR3 comprises 12 residues. The CDR3 loop reads CSAAVGLGGYTF. The CDR3 coding sequence is TGCAGCGCCGCCGTAGGGTTGGGTGGCTACACCTTC.

V gene TRBV6-5 combines with J gene TRBJ2-1; TRBD1 aligns across 8 bases. This CDR3 is built from 15 residues. Germline-derived CDR1 and CDR2 are MNHEY and SVGAGI. V lost 7 bases, J lost 0 bases, and 5 bases stayed unmatched. CDR3 region: CASTRGPSSYNEQFF. In DNA, the CDR3 is TGTGCCAGCACCAGGGGGCCCAGCTCCTACAATGAGCAGTTCTTC.

CDR3 nucleotides: TGTGCCAGCTCACCACGGATGGGGGACGCGGGCCTTGCAACTAATGAAAAACTGTTTTTT. Its protein is CASSPRMGDAGLATNEKLFF. The chain carries TRBV18 and TRBJ1-4; D possibly corresponds to TRBD1 (5 bases). Deletions cut 1 base from V and 0 bases from J, with 21 bases between. There are 20 residues in the CDR3. CDR1 is KGHSH and CDR2 is LQKENI in the germline V gene.

The V call is TRBV28, the J call TRBJ2-7; 7 bases are shared with TRBD1. V was pared by 6 bases and J by 1 base, with 9 bases of the junction left unmatched. The length of the CDR3 is 15 residues. Germline V lookup: CDR1 MDHEN, CDR2 SYDVKM. In nucleotides, the CDR3 is TGTGCCAGCAGCCGACAGGGCTCTTCTTCCTACGAGCAGTACTTC. Its protein is CASSRQGSSSYEQYF.